The sample holds a few counts of the clone carrying this TCR beta chain. The isolated RNA, all of it, was reverse transcribed, so expressed TCRB transcripts were what got sequenced. Profiling relied on immunoSEQ multiplex PCR, and the TCRdb table lists in-frame clones only, not all of them. This table holds about 350,000 clones, about 20% found once. The sample belongs to a study of beta chain features in type 1 diabetes. CDR3 length: 21 amino acids. Per germline, CDR1 LGHNA and CDR2 YNFKEQ. The V and J ends lost 0 bases and 2 bases, in that order; junction bases with no gene match: 16. Source material: naive CD4+ T cells from blood. The chain uses TRBV4-2 and TRBJ2-6, with 7 bases matching TRBD2. The origin of this receptor is a woman aged 18-35 years in good health. Here the CDR3 DNA reads TGTGCCAGCAGCCAAGATCGCCTTCGGGGGGTCCTCAGGCCTGGGGCCAACGTCCTGACTTTC. Amino acids: CASSQDRLRGVLRPGANVLTF.